This T cell receptor beta chain emerged from a study of T cell responses to AZD1222 COVID-19 vaccine. Study as a whole: Both about-4-week and about-12-week second-dose recipients were combined.

Germline V lookup: CDR1 GTSNPN, CDR2 SVGIG (reference sequence). The V gene lost 3 bases and the J gene lost 0 bases, with 3 bases spanning the gap. The CDR3 spans 13 residues. Produced via immunoSEQ multiplex PCR; TCRdb's table is partial and in-frame only. This sample has roughly 50,000 clones, with roughly nine tenths found just once. Study-level points and caveats: Vaccination with two AZD1222 doses was followed by a rise in Spike-specific TCR breadth and depth. A mostly white British donor set with more females was recruited, and clonal diversity was possibly underestimated.

As to this clone: Its specificity is unknown.

This specimen consisted of peripheral blood, obtained on day 0 of AZD1222 vaccination. This receptor was obtained from an adult in good health. The genes are TRBV30 and TRBJ1-6; unclear D gene. The CDR3 coding sequence is TGTGCCTGGAGCAACTCCTATAATTCACCCCTCCACTTT. The encoded protein is CAWSNSYNSPLHF.